This section outlines one T cell receptor (beta chain) sequence together with its context. This CDR3 is also generated by other DNA sequences in the sample. The sample originates from a study of blood T cell repertoires in COVID-19. Study-wide background: From the United States, Italy and Spain came samples of acute and convalescent COVID-19. PBMCs, B-cell-depleted T cells, or T cells provided the cDNA or gDNA that made up the material.

The V and J ends lost 3 bases and 2 bases, in that order; junction bases with no gene match: 4. CDR3 length equals 16 residues. Germline lookup yields CDR1 KGHDR and CDR2 SFDVKD. Original methodology: Reference gene primers were amplified, and this amplification served to estimate nucleated cell counts. Method: immunoSEQ multiplex PCR; TCRdb's copy keeps in-frame clones and lacks some. Clone size and V and J calls were adopted from that table, with D and trimming inferred from the DNA. This table holds hundreds of thousands of clones, 80% to 90% found once. The TCR comes from a woman between 45 and 65 years old with acute or convalescent COVID-19. The chain employs TRBV24-1 and TRBJ2-5; 11 bases are a match to TRBD2. The sample taken for sequencing was peripheral blood. The chain's CDR3 is CATSDPGTSGQETQYF. In nucleotides, the CDR3 is TGTGCCACCAGTGATCCCGGGACTAGCGGTCAAGAGACCCAGTACTTC.